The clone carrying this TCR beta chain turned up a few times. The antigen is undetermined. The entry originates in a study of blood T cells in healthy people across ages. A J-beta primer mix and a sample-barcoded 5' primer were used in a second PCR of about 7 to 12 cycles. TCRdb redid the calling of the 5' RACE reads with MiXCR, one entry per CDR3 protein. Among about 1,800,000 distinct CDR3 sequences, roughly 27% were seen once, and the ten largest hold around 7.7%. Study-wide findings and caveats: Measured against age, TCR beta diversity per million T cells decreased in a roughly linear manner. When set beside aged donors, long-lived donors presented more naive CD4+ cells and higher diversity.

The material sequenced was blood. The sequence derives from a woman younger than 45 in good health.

CDR3 coding DNA: TGCAGCGTTGAAGGCGGAGCGGGGACTTACAATGAGCAGTTCTTC. This gives the protein CSVEGGAGTYNEQFF. The rearrangement joins TRBV29-1 to TRBJ2-1, with 7 bases fitting TRBD2. Germline V gene lookup returns CDR1 SQVTM and CDR2 ANQGSEA. The ends lost 1 base at V and 4 bases at J; junction bases unmatched: 7. The CDR3 consists of 15 residues.